These 31 T cell receptor beta chains originate from one sample sequenced in a study of T cells in Graves' hyperthyroidism and ophthalmopathy. Researchers amplified the TCR beta CDR3 regions from RNA transcripts. In the first-round RT-PCR of the TCR CDR3, the HTBI primer set was used. TCRdb fed the multiplex PCR reads into MiXCR, producing one record per CDR3 protein. Among 550,000 to 600,000 distinct CDR3 sequences listed, more than 45% were seen once. The sample was peripheral blood or thyroid tissue (not recorded which). These receptors all stem from an adult woman with Graves' disease, either hyperthyroidism or ophthalmopathy (not recorded which).

The V call is TRBV2, the J call TRBJ1-6, with D uncertain. CDR3 size: 12 residues. V lost 6 bases to trimming and J lost 7 bases, with 7 bases between them. Germline V CDR1 and CDR2: SNHLY, FYNNEI. The CDR3 sequence is CASRSTNSPLHF. In nucleotides, the CDR3 is TGTGCCAGCAGATCGACAAATTCACCCCTCCACTTT.

This clonotype was seen at least ten times. The gene calls are TRBV7-9 and TRBJ2-7; the D gene could be TRBD1 or TRBD2 (6 bases each). The CDR3 has 14 amino acids. Trimming took off 4 bases at V and 9 bases at J, with 19 bases between the two ends. From germline, CDR1 is SEHNR and CDR2 FQNEAQ (reference sequence). CDR3 DNA: TGTGCCAGCAGCTCCCTCGCCGGGGGCCTATTGCAGTACTTC. Amino acid sequence: CASSSLAGGLLQYF.

This clonotype has ten or more counts. The chain is built from TRBV7-9 and TRBJ2-7; a possible D gene is TRBD1 (6 bases). This CDR3 spans 16 amino acids. The germline CDR1 and CDR2 sequences are SEHNR and FQNEAQ (reference sequence). Trimming took 5 bases from V and 3 from J, leaving 20 bases between them. The CDR3 sequence: CASSRGRVTGNYEQYF. For the CDR3, the DNA is TGTGCCAGCAGCCGAGGCAGGGTGACAGGCAACTACGAGCAGTACTTC.

The gene calls are TRBV2 and TRBJ2-5; D call uncertain. Matching the DNA end better, TRBJ2-7 makes the J call doubtful. CDR1 is SNHLY, CDR2 FYNNEI, per germline. This CDR3 region has 13 residues. Here the CDR3 DNA reads TGTGCCAGCAGTGGGGCAGAGACCTACGAGCAGTACTTC. Residues: CASSGAETYEQYF.

V is TRBV10-3 and J is TRBJ1-1; no clear D gene. This CDR3 is built from 11 residues. The germline V gene encodes CDR1 ENHRY and CDR2 SYGVKD. V lost 8 bases, J lost 0 bases, and 4 bases lay in between. CDR3 region: CAIGLNTEAFF. DNA for the CDR3: TGTGCCATCGGATTGAACACTGAAGCTTTCTTT.

V and J are TRBV29-1 and TRBJ2-7; D gene ambiguous. The V gene lost 8 bases and the J gene lost 3 bases, with 17 bases spanning the gap. This CDR3 has 13 residues. Germline V gives CDR1 SQVTM, CDR2 ANQGSEA. The CDR3 reads CSSPAPWNYEQYF. The CDR3 nucleotides are TGCAGCAGTCCGGCGCCTTGGAACTACGAGCAGTACTTC.

This clonotype has a count of ten or more. The chain links TRBV12-3 or TRBV12-4 to TRBJ2-2, with a tentative D call TRBD2 (6 bases). This CDR3 is built from 14 residues. V was clipped by 7 bases and J by 3 bases, with 12 bases between them. The CDR3 sequence: CASTKEGYTGELFF. The CDR3 coding sequence is TGTGCCAGCACCAAGGAGGGGTACACCGGGGAGCTGTTTTTT.

The sample holds many counts of this clonotype. The V gene is TRBV19, the J gene TRBJ1-1; D unclear. V lost 7 bases, J lost 7 bases, and 10 bases lay in between. From germline, CDR1 is LNHDA and CDR2 SQIVND (reference sequence). The CDR3 extends over 11 amino acids. The CDR3 bases are TGTGCCAGTATTCATTGGGTTGAAGCTTTCTTT. This codes for CASIHWVEAFF.

The genes are TRBV15 and TRBJ2-7, with a possible D match to TRBD1 (7 bases). The CDR3 is 16 residues long. The germline gives CDR1 LNHNV, CDR2 YYDKDF (reference sequence). Trimming pared 0 bases from V and 7 bases from J, leaving 19 bases between. The CDR3 DNA reads TGTGCCACCAGCAGAGATCGATTGGAGGGGGCGGATGAGCAGTACTTC. Translated, it gives CATSRDRLEGADEQYF.

The V call is TRBV19, the J call TRBJ1-2; 7 bases fit TRBD1. V shed 9 bases, J shed 1 base, and the junction held 14 bases outside the gene matches. The germline V gene encodes CDR1 LNHDA and CDR2 SQIVND (reference sequence). The CDR3 is 16 residues long. The CDR3 spells CASSQDGPGGNYGYTF. In nucleotides, the CDR3 is TGTGCCAGCAGCCAAGACGGGCCAGGGGGTAACTATGGCTACACCTTC.

This clonotype turned up a few times. The gene calls are TRBV25-1 and TRBJ2-3, with D perhaps matching TRBD1 or TRBD2 (5 bases each). V dropped 8 bases and J dropped 0 bases, with 9 bases sitting between them. The CDR3 consists of 13 residues. Germline lookup yields CDR1 MGHDK and CDR2 SYGVNS. CDR3 sequence reads: CASAWDSTDTQYF. CDR3 DNA sequence: TGTGCCAGCGCATGGGACAGCACAGATACGCAGTATTTT.

This clonotype was counted at least ten times. The rearrangement joins TRBV5-1 to TRBJ2-7; 7 bases are a match to TRBD1. The CDR3 consists of 14 residues. Germline CDR1 SGHRS, CDR2 YFSETQ. J lost 2 bases, V lost 5 bases, and 7 bases had no gene match. The CDR3 coding sequence is TGCGCCAGCAGGAGAGGTACAGGGGCCTACGAGCAGTACTTC. Residues: CASRRGTGAYEQYF.

This clonotype showed up just once. This chain links TRBV15 with TRBJ2-7; D is undetermined. The V end was cut by 1 base, the J end by 3 bases, with 7 bases between. The CDR3 is 13 residues long. The germline V gene encodes CDR1 LNHNV and CDR2 YYDKDF (reference sequence). As DNA, the CDR3 is TGTGCCACCAGCAGAGTGGGTTTCTACGAGCAGTACTTC. Its translation: CATSRVGFYEQYF.

This chain uses TRBV7-9 with TRBJ1-4; 9 bases match TRBD1. The CDR3 runs to 17 residues. Trimming cost V 0 bases and J 7 bases; bases outside gene matches: 9. Looked up from germline, CDR1 is SEHNR and CDR2 is FQNEAQ (reference sequence). CDR3 loop: CASSLAKGGTGIEKLFF. CDR3 coding DNA: TGTGCCAGCAGCTTAGCTAAAGGAGGGACAGGGATTGAAAAACTGTTTTTT.

This clonotype appeared once. The chain combines TRBV29-1 with TRBJ2-5, with D unclear. The length of the CDR3 is 12 residues. The V gene lost 4 bases and the J gene lost 1 base, with 7 bases spanning the gap. Germline V gene sequence: CDR1 SQVTM, CDR2 ANQGSEA. The CDR3 is CSVVFSQETQYF. CDR3 sequence (DNA): TGCAGCGTTGTTTTCAGCCAAGAGACCCAGTACTTC.

This clonotype appeared many times. V and J are TRBV7-2 and TRBJ1-4; 9 positions agree with TRBD1. Germline assignment: CDR1 SGHTA and CDR2 FQGNSA. The CDR3 runs to 16 residues. The V gene end was trimmed by 3 bases and the J gene end by 8 bases; junction bases not matched to a gene: 10. The CDR3 coding sequence is TGTGCCAGCAGCTTGACTGGGACAGGGTTAAGGGAAAAACTGTTTTTT. Protein product: CASSLTGTGLREKLFF.

At least ten counts were recorded for this clonotype. The rearrangement links TRBV12-3 or TRBV12-4 to TRBJ1-4, with D possibly being TRBD1 (5 bases). The CDR3 length is 12 residues. The V end was cut by 5 bases, the J end by 14 bases, with 15 bases between. The CDR3 loop reads CASSPTPDSLFF. The DNA for the CDR3 is TGTGCCAGCAGTCCGACCCCAGACAGCCTGTTTTTT.

This clonotype was recorded many times. The chain joins TRBV5-1 to TRBJ2-5, with 8 bases identical to TRBD1. CDR3 size: 14 residues. V shed 5 bases, J shed 0 bases, and the junction held 3 bases outside the gene matches. Germline V gene sequence: CDR1 SGHRS, CDR2 YFSETQ. CDR3 bases: TGCGCCAGCAGGCTGGACAGGGACCAAGAGACCCAGTACTTC. It codes for CASRLDRDQETQYF. Together with reference TRBV5-1 and TRBJ2-5, the CDR3 gives the full variable domain: KAGVTQTPRYLIKTRGQQVTLSCSPISGHRSVSWYQQTPGQGLQFLFEYFSETQRNKGNFPGRFSGRQFSNSRSEMNVSTLELGDSALYLCASRLDRDQETQYFGPGTRLLVL.

This clonotype has at least ten counts. The V gene is TRBV7-6, the J gene TRBJ2-2; TRBD1 might be the D (6 bases). The CDR3 is made up of 17 amino acids. Trimming took 5 bases from V and 5 from J, leaving 21 bases between them. Germline CDR1 SGHVS, CDR2 FNYEAQ. The CDR3 DNA reads TGTGCCAGCAGCCTACCTAGGGGACAAGTAAGGACCGGGGAGCTGTTTTTT. Translation: CASSLPRGQVRTGELFF.

The gene calls are TRBV10-3 and TRBJ1-1; D unresolved. CDR1 is ENHRY and CDR2 is SYGVKD in the germline V gene. There are 12 residues in the CDR3. Trimming left V 4 bases short and J 4 bases short, with 7 bases between. The CDR3 protein is CAISGVTTEAFF. The CDR3 coding sequence is TGTGCCATCAGTGGAGTCACCACTGAAGCTTTCTTT.

This clonotype showed up many times. This sequence joins TRBV11-2 and TRBJ2-7; 9 bases line up with TRBD2. V shed 5 bases and J 5 bases; nucleotides not matched to a gene: 10. Germline V gene sequence: CDR1 SGHAT, CDR2 FQNNGV. The CDR3 covers 15 residues. The CDR3 region is CASSPISGRLHEQYF. As DNA, the CDR3 is TGTGCCAGCAGCCCGATCAGCGGGAGGCTCCACGAGCAGTACTTC.

CDR3 nucleotide sequence: TGCGCCAGCAGATCCGGGACAGACCGAAGGCAGCCCCAGCATTTT. It is translated as CASRSGTDRRQPQHF. The rearrangement links TRBV10-2 to TRBJ1-5; the match to TRBD1 covers 7 bases. Germline CDR1 and CDR2: WSHSY and SAAADI. The CDR3 covers 15 residues. V gave up 6 bases and J gave up 7 bases; unmatched junction bases: 12.

This clonotype came up once. The chain joins TRBV7-6 to TRBJ2-5; tentative D call: TRBD1 (5 bases). From germline, CDR1 is SGHVS and CDR2 FNYEAQ. V was trimmed by 5 bases and J by 9 bases, leaving 25 bases between them. The CDR3 is 16 amino acids. The CDR3 here is CASSLHAGYQDQPQYF. As DNA, the CDR3 is TGTGCCAGCAGCCTACACGCAGGGTACCAGGACCAGCCCCAGTACTTC.

This clonotype was picked up a small number of times. V gene TRBV7-9 combines with J gene TRBJ2-3; 8 nucleotides line up with TRBD2. With the DNA end fitting TRBJ2-1 better, the J assignment may be wrong. The CDR3 sequence is 14 residues long. Germline V gives CDR1 SEHNR, CDR2 FQNEAQ (reference sequence). CDR3 sequence reads: CASSEGLVTDEQFF. The CDR3 coding sequence is TGTGCCAGCAGCGAGGGACTAGTTACCGATGAGCAGTTCTTC.

This clonotype was seen at least ten times. The chain combines TRBV4-2 with TRBJ2-7; no reliable D call. The CDR3 has 15 amino acids. Germline V gene data show CDR1 as LGHNA and CDR2 as YNFKEQ. Trimming shortened V by 1 base and J by 0 bases, and 10 bases separated the two germline ends. The CDR3 DNA reads TGTGCCAGCAGCCAAGGGGCGGTGAGCTCCTACGAGCAGTACTTC. This encodes CASSQGAVSSYEQYF.

This clonotype has more than one count but fewer than ten. The rearrangement links TRBV20-1 to TRBJ1-2; no firm D call. The germline gives CDR1 DFQATT, CDR2 SNEGSKA (reference sequence). The CDR3 is 13 residues long. V was clipped by 2 bases and J by 2 bases, with 9 bases between them. The DNA for the CDR3 is TGCAGTGCTAGACGGGTGGGGAACTATGGCTACACCTTC. Translated, it gives CSARRVGNYGYTF.

The CDR3 DNA reads as TGTGCCATCAGTGGAGGGACAGGGGTTGAGCAGTACTTC. Its protein product is CAISGGTGVEQYF. The V call is TRBV10-3, the J call TRBJ2-7; 10 bases line up with TRBD1. Germline values: CDR1 ENHRY, CDR2 SYGVKD. This CDR3 comprises 13 residues. Trimming cost V 4 bases and J 7 bases; bases outside gene matches: 4.

This clonotype was picked up a small number of times. The CDR3 region has the DNA TGTGCCAGCAGTATCAGGGAGGGGGGAACTGAAGCTTTCTTT. Protein: CASSIREGGTEAFF. The chain employs TRBV2 and TRBJ1-1, with D perhaps matching TRBD1 (6 bases). The CDR3 is 14 amino acids. V was pared by 5 bases and J by 5 bases, with 15 bases between. CDR1 is SNHLY, CDR2 FYNNEI, per germline.

V and J are TRBV29-1 and TRBJ2-7; D remains unclear. V was pared by 3 bases and J by 8 bases, with 11 bases between. There are 11 residues in the CDR3. Germline assignment: CDR1 SQVTM and CDR2 ANQGSEA. For the CDR3, the DNA is TGCAGCGTTGATTCAGGCCTAAAGCAGTACTTC. The encoded protein is CSVDSGLKQYF.

The chain combines TRBV2 with TRBJ2-6; D might be TRBD1 (6 bases). Per germline, CDR1 SNHLY and CDR2 FYNNEI. The V end lost 4 bases, the J end lost 0 bases, and 16 bases lay between the germline ends. The CDR3 has 18 residues. CDR3 in DNA: TGTGCCAGCAGTGCCCCACAGGGAGTGGGCTCTGGGGCCAACGTCCTGACTTTC. This translates into CASSAPQGVGSGANVLTF. The full variable domain, its missing parts supplied by reference TRBV2 and TRBJ2-6, is EPEVTQTPSHQVTQMGQEVILRCVPISNHLYFYWYRQILGQKVEFLVSFYNNEISEKSEIFDDQFSVERPDGSNFTLKIRSTKLEDSAMYFCASSAPQGVGSGANVLTFGAGSRLTVL.

This clonotype has a count of ten or more. This chain joins TRBV4-2 and TRBJ2-7, with 8 nucleotides matching TRBD2. The CDR3 covers 17 residues. Germline CDR1 is LGHNA and CDR2 is YNFKEQ. After removal of 0 bases from V and 1 base from J, the junction contained 8 bases not matched to a gene. DNA of the CDR3: TGTGCCAGCAGCCAAGAAGACATTAGCGGGATATCCTACGAGCAGTACTTC. Its protein product is CASSQEDISGISYEQYF.